The entry that follows covers one T cell receptor beta chain sequence. The method was immunoSEQ multiplex PCR; TCRdb's version includes in-frame clones alone and lacks a portion of them. The sample has under 850,000 clones, around nine tenths seen once. The germline V gene has CDR1 MNHEY and CDR2 SMNVEV (reference sequence). The CDR3 contains 15 residues. V was pared by 3 bases and J by 5 bases, with 17 bases between. This sample is drawn from a study of shared T cell receptors in the human thymus. These data were likewise used in another study, on human thymus T cells. That work states: Samples came from healthy Finnish infants during open corrective cardiac surgery. Thymus tissue for the work was resected from patients undergoing corrective heart surgery.

The clonotype was recovered from a boy under three years old with a congenital heart defect. The chain combines TRBV27 with TRBJ2-7; TRBD1 might be the D (6 bases). The sample consisted of thymocytes. CDR3 residues: CASSFRDKRPNEQYF. Here the CDR3 DNA reads TGTGCCAGCAGTTTCCGGGACAAACGCCCCAACGAGCAGTACTTC.